This entry lists 6 T cell receptor beta chains sequenced from one sample in a study of T cells in localized non-small cell lung cancer. Clones were read by immunoSEQ multiplex PCR, and TCRdb kept only the in-frame ones, dropping some. Among 20,000 to 30,000 clones listed, around 87% were seen once. Sequences were derived from peripheral blood, sampled before any cancer treatment. These receptors originate from a male donor at least 60 years old with stage II squamous cell lung carcinoma.

This chain connects TRBV10-3 to TRBJ2-2; 8 bases map to TRBD1. V shed 8 bases, J shed 0 bases, and the junction held 2 bases outside the gene matches. This CDR3 has 14 residues. Looked up from germline, CDR1 is ENHRY and CDR2 is SYGVKD. The CDR3 region has the DNA TGTGCCATCGGGACAGGTTCGAACACCGGGGAGCTGTTTTTT. The encoded protein is CAIGTGSNTGELFF.

This chain joins TRBV6-5 and TRBJ2-1; D possibly corresponds to TRBD2 (7 bases). Germline CDR1 is MNHEY and CDR2 is SVGAGI. Trimming removed 8 bases at V and 8 bases at J, with 22 bases between. The CDR3 sequence is 15 residues long. The CDR3 nucleotides read TGTGCCAGCGGTCTGGGCGGGGGTTCAGGGGATGAGCAGTTCTTC. Its translation: CASGLGGGSGDEQFF.

In the case of this clone: At one of its ends the junction is not consistent with the germline gene, which may arise from a read error. At the DNA level, this CDR3 is encoded by other sequences in the same sample as well. This chain connects TRBV25-1 to TRBJ1-1, with D hard to call. Germline CDR1 and CDR2: MGHDK and SYGVNS. This CDR3 is built from 13 residues. The CDR3 nucleotides are TGTGCCAGCAAAGGGTTCATGAATACTGAAGCTTTCTTT. It specifies CASKGFMNTEAFF. The full variable domain, with the rest looked up from reference TRBV25-1 and TRBJ1-1, is EADIYQTPRYLVIGTGKKITLECSQTMGHDKMYWYQQDPGMELHLIHYSYGVNSTEKGDLSSESTVSRIRTEHFPLTLESARPSHTSQYLCASKGFMNTEAFFGQGTRLTVV.

The rearrangement uses TRBV7-6 and TRBJ2-7, with 7 bases identical to TRBD2. The CDR3 sequence is 18 residues long. The V gene's germline CDR1 is SGHVS and CDR2 FNYEAQ. V was pared by 2 bases and J by 2 bases, with 15 bases of the junction left unmatched. Here the CDR3 reads CASSLSGGGLVGAYEQYF. The CDR3 region has the DNA TGTGCCAGCAGCTTAAGCGGCGGGGGTCTAGTTGGGGCCTACGAGCAGTACTTC.

This clone was seen a single time. The chain combines TRBV9 with TRBJ2-1; 7 nucleotides match TRBD1. V gave up 4 bases and J gave up 2 bases; unmatched junction bases: 15. CDR3 size: 18 residues. CDR1 is SGDLS, CDR2 YYNGEE, per germline. This chain's CDR3 is CASSPRGSTGITYNEQFF. The CDR3, as DNA: TGTGCCAGCAGCCCACGGGGCTCGACAGGGATCACCTACAATGAGCAGTTCTTC.

In this sample, this clone turned up once. V gene TRBV28 combines with J gene TRBJ1-3, with 8 bases identical to TRBD1. With V trimmed by 1 base and J by 3 bases, 17 bases remained unmatched. The CDR3 extends over 20 amino acids. CDR1 MDHEN and CDR2 SYDVKM come from the germline V gene. The CDR3 sequence: CASSLFSRSHRGGDGNTIYF. The CDR3 bases are TGTGCCAGCAGTTTATTTTCCCGATCTCACAGGGGGGGAGATGGAAACACCATATATTTT.